This is a list of T cell receptor beta chains from one sample in a study of ipilimumab plus nivolumab after autologous stem cell transplantation. The data were produced by immunoSEQ multiplex PCR, yet TCRdb's version contains in-frame clones alone and is incomplete. The data contain approximately 84,000 clones, 83% of them singletons. The material sequenced was PBMCs, taken in a trial of ipilimumab plus nivolumab as post-transplant consolidation. The receptors originated from a male donor with diffuse large B-cell lymphoma. Both conserved end residues are part of each CDR3. The D gene is left open where the match is weak. Size is stated for part of the rows, as once, few or many counts, or as a class when the clone is expanded.

D: -
J: TRBJ2-3
size: -
V: TRBV19
CDR3: CASSPQQDTQYF

D: TRBD1
J: TRBJ1-2
size: -
V: TRBV6-5
CDR3: CASSIDREMGGYTF

D: TRBD1
J: TRBJ2-1
size: few
V: TRBV27
CDR3: CASRPTGQGLF

D: TRBD2
J: TRBJ2-3
size: -
V: TRBV4-1
CDR3: CASSQVGLYTDTQYF

D: -
J: TRBJ2-2
size: -
V: TRBV18
CDR3: CASSASPGDSNTGELFF

D: -
J: TRBJ2-5
size: -
V: TRBV7-9
CDR3: CASSLRLNQETQYF

D: -
J: TRBJ2-7
size: -
V: TRBV30
CDR3: CAWSSSGGPISEQYF

D: -
J: TRBJ1-1
size: -
V: TRBV6-1
CDR3: CASSDGGGAFF

D: -
J: TRBJ2-3
size: -
V: TRBV5-1
CDR3: CASSALDTRTDTQYF

D: -
J: TRBJ1-1
size: once
V: TRBV19
CDR3: CASTSGGRTIEAFF

D: -
J: TRBJ1-5
size: -
V: TRBV4-2
CDR3: CASSPGTGSQPQHF

D: -
J: TRBJ1-1
size: -
V: TRBV19
CDR3: CATGEETEAFF

D: -
J: TRBJ2-5
size: -
V: TRBV7-8
CDR3: CASSPLSTQYF

D: -
J: TRBJ2-7
size: -
V: TRBV28
CDR3: CASSPVGATYEQYF

D: -
J: TRBJ1-5
size: -
V: TRBV5-5
CDR3: CASSVTGSSNQPQHF

D: TRBD2
J: TRBJ2-2
size: few
V: TRBV6-6
CDR3: CASTERGNTGELFF

D: -
J: TRBJ2-7
size: -
V: TRBV7-6
CDR3: CASSSTTAPHEQYF

D: -
J: TRBJ2-5
size: -
V: TRBV5-1
CDR3: CASSGLRELGESDGETQYF

D: TRBD2
J: TRBJ2-5
size: -
V: TRBV4-3
CDR3: CASSLSGGALETQYF

D: -
J: TRBJ1-1
size: -
V: TRBV7-9
CDR3: CASTRGGMNTEAFF

D: TRBD1
J: TRBJ2-4
size: few
V: TRBV7-8
CDR3: CASSLAYTGGALAIQYF

D: TRBD2
J: TRBJ2-5
size: once
V: TRBV13
CDR3: CASSLTYGRTSGGIQETQYF

D: -
J: TRBJ1-2
size: once
V: TRBV30
CDR3: CAWSVNRVRGYTF

D: -
J: TRBJ2-2
size: -
V: TRBV10-2
CDR3: CASSEGGPQITGELFF

D: TRBD1
J: TRBJ2-3
size: -
V: TRBV5-4
CDR3: CASSPEPDRGGDTQYF

D: -
J: TRBJ1-2
size: -
V: TRBV6-5
CDR3: CASSYSLLANYGYTF

D: -
J: TRBJ2-1
size: -
V: TRBV6-6
CDR3: CASSSFRRGSNEQFF

D: -
J: TRBJ1-1
size: few
V: TRBV6-1
CDR3: CASSANTEAFF

D: TRBD1
J: TRBJ1-2
size: -
V: TRBV7-9
CDR3: CASRFTGGDNYGYTF

D: -
J: TRBJ2-3
size: -
V: TRBV4-3
CDR3: CASSQSGSDTQYF

D: TRBD1
J: TRBJ1-2
size: -
V: TRBV10-3
CDR3: CAISESRQGRGYTF

D: -
J: TRBJ1-2
size: -
V: TRBV5-1
CDR3: CASSFRRDRDYTF

D: -
J: TRBJ2-5
size: -
V: TRBV7-3
CDR3: CASSVLPAGTQYF

D: -
J: TRBJ2-7
size: -
V: TRBV5-5
CDR3: CASSLAYSYEQYF

D: -
J: TRBJ2-1
size: -
V: TRBV7-8
CDR3: CASSRDPRVYNEQFF

D: -
J: TRBJ1-1
size: -
V: TRBV5-1
CDR3: CASSLGQRTEAFF

D: -
J: TRBJ2-7
size: few
V: TRBV11-2
CDR3: CASSLNRWFYEQYF

D: -
J: TRBJ1-1
size: -
V: TRBV6-5
CDR3: CASSSRFEAFF

D: -
J: TRBJ2-5
size: -
V: TRBV30
CDR3: CAWRPIGETQYF

D: TRBD2
J: TRBJ2-4
size: -
V: TRBV5-4
CDR3: CASSIAGAKNIQYF

D: -
J: TRBJ2-3
size: -
V: TRBV7-7
CDR3: CASSLDRRDTQYF

D: -
J: TRBJ2-7
size: -
V: TRBV21-1
CDR3: CASSQGSVKPDEQYF

D: -
J: TRBJ2-1
size: -
V: TRBV5-4
CDR3: CASSPPTGRGNEQFF

D: -
J: TRBJ1-1
size: -
V: TRBV19
CDR3: CASSIPRENTEAFF

D: -
J: TRBJ1-1
size: -
V: TRBV14
CDR3: CASSPFGGLEAFF

D: -
J: TRBJ2-2
size: -
V: TRBV5-4
CDR3: CASSPSPGPRDTGELFF

D: -
J: TRBJ1-2
size: -
V: TRBV19
CDR3: CASNPPGGQPIF

D: -
J: TRBJ1-2
size: -
V: TRBV5-4
CDR3: CASRAAGTYYGYTF

D: -
J: TRBJ1-4
size: -
V: TRBV11-3
CDR3: CASSPRWDGNEKLFF

D: TRBD1
J: TRBJ2-7
size: -
V: TRBV4-1
CDR3: CASSNPGTGSSYEQYF

D: -
J: TRBJ1-2
size: -
V: TRBV14
CDR3: CASSQQIDYGYTF

D: TRBD1
J: TRBJ1-1
size: -
V: TRBV6-5
CDR3: CASIDRQGQRVEAFF

D: TRBD1
J: TRBJ1-4
size: -
V: TRBV4-1
CDR3: CASSQGWGQGREKLFF

D: -
J: TRBJ2-3
size: -
V: TRBV7-2
CDR3: CASSWEADTQYF

D: -
J: TRBJ2-1
size: -
V: TRBV6-6
CDR3: CASSYEGGGINEQFF

D: TRBD1
J: TRBJ2-3
size: -
V: TRBV27
CDR3: CATADPTGATDTQYF

D: TRBD2
J: TRBJ2-5
size: few
V: TRBV10-3
CDR3: CATAGGEETQYF